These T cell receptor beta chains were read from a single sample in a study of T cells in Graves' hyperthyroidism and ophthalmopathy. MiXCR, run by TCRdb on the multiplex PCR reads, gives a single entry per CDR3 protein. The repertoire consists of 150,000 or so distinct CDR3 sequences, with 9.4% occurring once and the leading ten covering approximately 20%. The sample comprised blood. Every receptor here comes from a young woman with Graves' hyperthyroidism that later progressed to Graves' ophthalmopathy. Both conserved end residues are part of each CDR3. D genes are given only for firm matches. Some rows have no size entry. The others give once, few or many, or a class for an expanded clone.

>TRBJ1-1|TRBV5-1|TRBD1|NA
TGCGCCAGCAGCCGGGACAGGGGTAGGAACACTGAAGCTTTCTTT
CASSRDRGRNTEAFF
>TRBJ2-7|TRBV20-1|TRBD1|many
TGCAGTGCCTCCGGGACAGGGATTTTCGACGAGCAGTACTTC
CSASGTGIFDEQYF
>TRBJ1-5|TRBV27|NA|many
TGTGCCAGCGGGACGGCCCAGCCCCAGCATTTT
CASGTAQPQHF
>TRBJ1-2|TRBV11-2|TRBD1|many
TGTGCCAGCAGCTTAGATCCCAGGACAGGTCTCGACACCTTC
CASSLDPRTGLDTF
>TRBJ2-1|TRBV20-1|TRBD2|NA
TGCAGTGCTAGGGGAAGCGGGGGGGGGAATAATGAGCAGTTCTTC
CSARGSGGGNNEQFF
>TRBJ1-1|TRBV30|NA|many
TGTGCCTGGAACCCTCCGGGGACGATTTTTGAAGCTTTCTTT
CAWNPPGTIFEAFF
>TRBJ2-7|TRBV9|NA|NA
TGTGCCAGCAGCGTTGGGGCAGCCTTTACCTACGAGCAGTACTTC
CASSVGAAFTYEQYF
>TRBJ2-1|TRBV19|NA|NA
TGTGCCAGTAGTATGAGGCCGAATGAGCAGTTCTTC
CASSMRPNEQFF
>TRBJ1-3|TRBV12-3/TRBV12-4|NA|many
TGTGCCAGCAGTTTACGGCTTGGCACCATATATTTT
CASSLRLGTIYF
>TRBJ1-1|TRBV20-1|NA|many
TGCAGTGCTAGGGGGGGCCCGATCGCTTTCTTT
CSARGGPIAFF
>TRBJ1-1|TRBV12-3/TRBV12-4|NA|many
TGTGCCAGCAGTCGTTTCAAAAGGGGGGGAGGCATGAACACTGAAGCTTTCTTT
CASSRFKRGGGMNTEAFF
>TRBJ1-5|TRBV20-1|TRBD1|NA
TGCAGTGCTGGAGGGGGGCCGGGACAGAAACTGAGCAATCAGCCCCAGCATTTT
CSAGGGPGQKLSNQPQHF
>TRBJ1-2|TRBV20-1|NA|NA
TGCAGTGCTAGGGACGGAAGTAACTATGGCTACACCTTC
CSARDGSNYGYTF
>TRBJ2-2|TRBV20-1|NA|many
TGCAGTGCTATATCTCCAGCGGGGAACACCGGGGAGCTGTTTTTT
CSAISPAGNTGELFF
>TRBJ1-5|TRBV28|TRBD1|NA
TGTGCCAGCAGTTTTGTCAGTGGGGGACAGCCCCGGCATTTT
CASSFVSGGQPRHF
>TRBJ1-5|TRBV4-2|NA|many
TGTGCCAGCAGCCAAGGCAGGTATAGCAATCAGCCCCAGCATTTT
CASSQGRYSNQPQHF
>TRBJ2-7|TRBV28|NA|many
TGTGCCAGCAGTCTCCAGGGGGGAGGATCCTACGAGCAGTACTTC
CASSLQGGGSYEQYF
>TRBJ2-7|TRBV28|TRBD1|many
TGTGCCAGCAGTTCCCCAGGACAGGGGACGACCTACGAGCAGTACTTC
CASSSPGQGTTYEQYF
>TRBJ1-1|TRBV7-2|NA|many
TGTGCCAGCAGCTTAGGTCTTAGTAGGACACGACTTATGAACACTGAAGCTTTCTTT
CASSLGLSRTRLMNTEAFF
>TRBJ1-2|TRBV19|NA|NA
TGTGCCAGTAGTATGCGGTATGGCTACACCTTC
CASSMRYGYTF
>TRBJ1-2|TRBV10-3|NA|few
TGTGCCATCAGTGAGCTGGCAGATAACTATGGCTACACCTTC
CAISELADNYGYTF
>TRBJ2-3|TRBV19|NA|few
TGTGCCAGTAGTCTCTCTTCCGGGACCAGCACAGATACGCAGTATTTT
CASSLSSGTSTDTQYF
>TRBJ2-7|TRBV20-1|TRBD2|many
TGCAGTGCTAGATCCGTACTAGCGGGAGTCGGCTACGAGCAGTACTTC
CSARSVLAGVGYEQYF
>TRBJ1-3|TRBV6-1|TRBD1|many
TGTGCCAGCAGAACAGGGGGAACTTTTGGAAACACCATATATTTT
CASRTGGTFGNTIYF